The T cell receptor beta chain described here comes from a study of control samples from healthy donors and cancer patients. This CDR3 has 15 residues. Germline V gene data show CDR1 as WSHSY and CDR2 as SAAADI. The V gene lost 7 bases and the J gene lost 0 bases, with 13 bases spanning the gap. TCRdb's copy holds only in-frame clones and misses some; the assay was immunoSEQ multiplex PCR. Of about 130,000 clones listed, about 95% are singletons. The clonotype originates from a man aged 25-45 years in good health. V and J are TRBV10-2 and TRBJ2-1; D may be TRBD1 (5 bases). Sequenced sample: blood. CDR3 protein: CASTLTENSYNEQFF. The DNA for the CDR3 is TGCGCCAGCACGTTGACAGAAAACTCCTACAATGAGCAGTTCTTC.